In this sample, the clone carrying this TCR beta chain turned up many times. Authors of the study amplified TCR beta CDR3 regions from RNA transcripts. The HTBI primer set was used in a first-round RT-PCR of the TCR CDR3. Via MiXCR, TCRdb re-called the multiplex PCR reads, giving one row per CDR3 protein. Of around 620,000 distinct CDR3 sequences in the sample, 14% were seen once. The sample belongs to a study of T cells in Graves' hyperthyroidism and ophthalmopathy. Study background: Peripheral blood was acquired at first diagnosis, ahead of any therapy whatsoever.

With duration under 3 months, ophthalmopathy was active: Clinical Activity Score at least 3, NOSPECS at least 4. The diagnoses drew upon clinical symptoms, serum thyroxine and TRAb, thyroid ultrasound and orbital computed tomography. The CDR3 is 14 amino acids. V lost 4 bases and J lost 8; bases outside the gene matches: 4. Germline CDR1 and CDR2: MNHNS and SASEGT. The origin of this receptor is a woman under 30 with Graves' ophthalmopathy. Sequencing was performed on blood. The chain uses TRBV6-1 and TRBJ2-1, with 11 bases aligning to TRBD1. The CDR3 nucleotides read TGTGCCAGCAGTGGGACAGGGGGCATAGATGAGCAGTTCTTC. It is translated as CASSGTGGIDEQFF.